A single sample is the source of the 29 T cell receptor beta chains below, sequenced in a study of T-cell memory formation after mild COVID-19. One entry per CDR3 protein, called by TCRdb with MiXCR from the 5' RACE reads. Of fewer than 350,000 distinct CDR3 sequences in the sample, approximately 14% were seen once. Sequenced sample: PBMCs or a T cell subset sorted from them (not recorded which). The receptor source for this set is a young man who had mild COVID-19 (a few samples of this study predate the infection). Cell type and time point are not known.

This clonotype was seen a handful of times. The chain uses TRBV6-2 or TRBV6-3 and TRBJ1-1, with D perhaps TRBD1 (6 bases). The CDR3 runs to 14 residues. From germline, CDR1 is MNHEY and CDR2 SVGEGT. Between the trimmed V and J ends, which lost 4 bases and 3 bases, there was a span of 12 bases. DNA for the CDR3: TGTGCCAGCAGTTTGCCGGGGGCTTACACTGAAGCTTTCTTT. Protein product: CASSLPGAYTEAFF.

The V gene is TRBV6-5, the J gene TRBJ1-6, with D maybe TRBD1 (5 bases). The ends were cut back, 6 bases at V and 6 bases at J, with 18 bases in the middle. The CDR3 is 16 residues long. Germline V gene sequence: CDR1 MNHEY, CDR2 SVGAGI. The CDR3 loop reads CASSWGRQGFNSPLHF. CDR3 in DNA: TGTGCCAGCAGCTGGGGCAGGCAGGGCTTTAATTCACCCCTCCACTTT.

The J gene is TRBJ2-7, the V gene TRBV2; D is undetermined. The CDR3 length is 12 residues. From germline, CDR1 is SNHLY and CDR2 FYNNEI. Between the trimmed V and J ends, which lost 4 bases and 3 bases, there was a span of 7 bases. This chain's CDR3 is CASSVSSYEQYV. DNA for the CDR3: TGTGCCAGCAGTGTTTCCAGCTACGAGCAGTACGTC.

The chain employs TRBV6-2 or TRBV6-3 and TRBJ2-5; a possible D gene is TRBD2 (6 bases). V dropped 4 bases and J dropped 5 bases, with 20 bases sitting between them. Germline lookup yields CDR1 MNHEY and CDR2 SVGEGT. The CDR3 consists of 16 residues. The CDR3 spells CASSSPSQTSSETQYF. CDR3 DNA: TGTGCCAGCAGTTCGCCAAGTCAGACTAGTTCGGAGACCCAGTACTTC.

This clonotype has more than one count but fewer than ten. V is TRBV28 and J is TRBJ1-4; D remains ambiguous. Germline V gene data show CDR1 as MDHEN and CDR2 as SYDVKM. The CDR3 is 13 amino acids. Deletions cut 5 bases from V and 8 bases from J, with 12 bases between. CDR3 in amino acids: CASSTPVAEKLFF. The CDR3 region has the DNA TGTGCCAGCAGTACCCCCGTGGCGGAAAAACTGTTTTTT.

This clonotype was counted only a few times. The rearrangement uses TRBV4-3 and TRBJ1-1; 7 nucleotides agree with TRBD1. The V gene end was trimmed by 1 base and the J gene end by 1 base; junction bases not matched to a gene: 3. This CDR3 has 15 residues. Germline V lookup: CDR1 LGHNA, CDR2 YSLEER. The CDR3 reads CASSQGDRGNTEAFF. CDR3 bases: TGCGCCAGCAGCCAAGGGGACAGAGGGAACACTGAAGCTTTCTTT.

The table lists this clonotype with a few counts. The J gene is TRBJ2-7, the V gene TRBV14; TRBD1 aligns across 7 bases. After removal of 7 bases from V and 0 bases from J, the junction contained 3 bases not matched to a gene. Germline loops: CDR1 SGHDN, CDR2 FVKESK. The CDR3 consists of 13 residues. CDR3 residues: CASKDRSSYEQYF. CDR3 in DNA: TGTGCCAGCAAGGACAGGAGCTCCTACGAGCAGTACTTC.

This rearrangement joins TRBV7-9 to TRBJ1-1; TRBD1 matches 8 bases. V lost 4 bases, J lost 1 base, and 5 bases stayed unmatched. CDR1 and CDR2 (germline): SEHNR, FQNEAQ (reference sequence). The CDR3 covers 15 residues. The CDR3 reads CASSSGQGGNTEAFF. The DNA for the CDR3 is TGTGCCAGCAGCTCTGGACAGGGAGGGAACACTGAAGCTTTCTTT. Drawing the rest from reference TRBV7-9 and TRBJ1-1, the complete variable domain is DTGVSQNPRHKITKRGQNVTFRCDPISEHNRLYWYRQTLGQGPEFLTYFQNEAQLEKSRLLSDRFSAERPKGSFSTLEIQRTEQGDSAMYLCASSSGQGGNTEAFFGQGTRLTVV.

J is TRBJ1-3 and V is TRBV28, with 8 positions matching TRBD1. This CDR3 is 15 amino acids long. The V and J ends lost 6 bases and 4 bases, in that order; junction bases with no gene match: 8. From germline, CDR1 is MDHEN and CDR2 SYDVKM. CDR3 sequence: CASRLTGAGGNTIYF. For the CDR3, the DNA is TGTGCCAGCAGACTGACAGGGGCCGGAGGAAACACCATATATTTT.

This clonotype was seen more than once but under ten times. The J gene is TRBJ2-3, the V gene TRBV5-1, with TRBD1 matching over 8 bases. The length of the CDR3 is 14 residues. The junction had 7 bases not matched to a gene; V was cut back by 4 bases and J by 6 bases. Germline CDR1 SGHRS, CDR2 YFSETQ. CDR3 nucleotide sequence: TGCGCCAGCAGCCTAAGGACAGGGTACGATACGCAGTATTTT. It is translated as CASSLRTGYDTQYF.

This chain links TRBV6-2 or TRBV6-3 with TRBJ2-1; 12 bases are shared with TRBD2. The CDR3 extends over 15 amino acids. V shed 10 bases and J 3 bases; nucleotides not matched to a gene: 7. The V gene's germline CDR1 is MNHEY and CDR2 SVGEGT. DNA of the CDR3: TGTGCCACCCGACTAGCGGGGGCCGGCTACAATGAGCAGTTCTTC. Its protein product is CATRLAGAGYNEQFF.

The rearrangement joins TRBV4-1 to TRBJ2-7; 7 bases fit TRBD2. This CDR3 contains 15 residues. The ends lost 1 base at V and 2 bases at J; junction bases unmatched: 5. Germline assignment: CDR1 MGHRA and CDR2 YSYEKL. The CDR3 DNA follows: TGCGCCAGCAGCCAAGTCCGGGGGGAGACCTACGAGCAGTACTTC. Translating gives CASSQVRGETYEQYF.

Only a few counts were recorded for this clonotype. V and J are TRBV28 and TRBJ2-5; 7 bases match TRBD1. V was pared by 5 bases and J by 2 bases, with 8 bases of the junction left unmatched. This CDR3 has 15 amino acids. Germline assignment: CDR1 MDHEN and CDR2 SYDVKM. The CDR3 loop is CASSPGTAIQETQYF. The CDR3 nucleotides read TGTGCCAGCAGTCCCGGGACAGCGATACAAGAGACCCAGTACTTC. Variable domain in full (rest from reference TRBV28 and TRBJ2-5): DVKVTQSSRYLVKRTGEKVFLECVQDMDHENMFWYRQDPGLGLRLIYFSYDVKMKEKGDIPEGYSVSREKKERFSLILESASTNQTSMYLCASSPGTAIQETQYFGPGTRLLVL.

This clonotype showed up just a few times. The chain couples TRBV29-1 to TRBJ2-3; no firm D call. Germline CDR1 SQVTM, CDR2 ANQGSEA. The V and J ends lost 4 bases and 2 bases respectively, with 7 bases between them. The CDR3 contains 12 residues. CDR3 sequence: CSVALVTDTQYF. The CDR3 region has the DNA TGCAGCGTTGCTCTAGTCACAGATACGCAGTATTTT.

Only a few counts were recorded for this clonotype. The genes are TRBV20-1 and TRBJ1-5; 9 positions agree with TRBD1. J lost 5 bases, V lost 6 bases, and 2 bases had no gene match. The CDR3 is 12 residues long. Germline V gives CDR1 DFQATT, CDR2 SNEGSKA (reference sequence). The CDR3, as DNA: TGCAGTGCCTGGGACAGGGATCAGCCCCAGCATTTT. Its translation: CSAWDRDQPQHF.

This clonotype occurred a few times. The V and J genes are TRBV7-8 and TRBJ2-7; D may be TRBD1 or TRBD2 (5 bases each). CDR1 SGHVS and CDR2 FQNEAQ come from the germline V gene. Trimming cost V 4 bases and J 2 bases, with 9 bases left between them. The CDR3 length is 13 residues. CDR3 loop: CASSSWGTYEQYV. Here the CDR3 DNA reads TGTGCCAGCAGCTCTTGGGGGACCTACGAGCAGTACGTC.

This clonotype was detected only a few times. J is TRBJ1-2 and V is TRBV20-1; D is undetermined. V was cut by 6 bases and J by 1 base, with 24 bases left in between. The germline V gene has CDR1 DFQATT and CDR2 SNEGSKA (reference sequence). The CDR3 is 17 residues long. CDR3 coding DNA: TGCAGTGCCCCAGAGGTATCCCTTAAGTACCTTAACTATGGCTACACCTTC. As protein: CSAPEVSLKYLNYGYTF.

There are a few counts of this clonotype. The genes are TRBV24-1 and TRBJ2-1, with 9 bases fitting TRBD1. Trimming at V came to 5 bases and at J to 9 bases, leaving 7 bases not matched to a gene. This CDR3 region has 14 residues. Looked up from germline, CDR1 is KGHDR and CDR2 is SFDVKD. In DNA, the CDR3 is TGTGCCACCAGTGTGGGACAGGGCTTGGCTGAGCAGTTCTTC. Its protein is CATSVGQGLAEQFF.

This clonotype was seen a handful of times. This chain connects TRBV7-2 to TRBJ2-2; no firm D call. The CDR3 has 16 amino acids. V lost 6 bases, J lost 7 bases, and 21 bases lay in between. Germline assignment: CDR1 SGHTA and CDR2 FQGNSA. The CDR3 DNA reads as TGTGCCAGCAGGCCCCCCTCCAGCGTCGGTATCGGGGAGCTGTTTTTT. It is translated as CASRPPSSVGIGELFF.

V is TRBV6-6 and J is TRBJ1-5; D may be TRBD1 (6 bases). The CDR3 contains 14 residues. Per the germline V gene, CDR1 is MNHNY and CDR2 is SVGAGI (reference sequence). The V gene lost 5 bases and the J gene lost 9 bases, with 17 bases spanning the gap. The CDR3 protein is CASSTTQGSGPQHF. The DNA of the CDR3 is TGTGCCAGCAGTACGACACAGGGCTCGGGGCCCCAGCATTTT.

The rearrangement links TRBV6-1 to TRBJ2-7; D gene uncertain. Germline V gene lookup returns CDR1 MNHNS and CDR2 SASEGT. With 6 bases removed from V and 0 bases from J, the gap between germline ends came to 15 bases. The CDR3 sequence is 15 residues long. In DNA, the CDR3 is TGTGCCAGCAGACCTGGACGGTCCAACTCCTACGAGCAGTACTTC. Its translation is CASRPGRSNSYEQYF.

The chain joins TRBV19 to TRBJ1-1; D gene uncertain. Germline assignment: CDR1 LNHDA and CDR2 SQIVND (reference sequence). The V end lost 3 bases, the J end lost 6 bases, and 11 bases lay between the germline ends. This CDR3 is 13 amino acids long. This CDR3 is CASSMGRGPEAFF. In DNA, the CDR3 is TGTGCCAGTAGTATGGGTCGAGGTCCTGAAGCTTTCTTT.

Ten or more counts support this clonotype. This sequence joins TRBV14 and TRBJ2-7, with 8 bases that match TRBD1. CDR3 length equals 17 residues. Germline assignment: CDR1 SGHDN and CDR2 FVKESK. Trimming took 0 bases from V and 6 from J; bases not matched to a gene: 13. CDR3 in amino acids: CASSQEERRDRRCEQYV. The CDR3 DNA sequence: TGTGCCAGCAGCCAAGAAGAAAGGCGGGACAGGCGGTGCGAGCAGTACGTC.

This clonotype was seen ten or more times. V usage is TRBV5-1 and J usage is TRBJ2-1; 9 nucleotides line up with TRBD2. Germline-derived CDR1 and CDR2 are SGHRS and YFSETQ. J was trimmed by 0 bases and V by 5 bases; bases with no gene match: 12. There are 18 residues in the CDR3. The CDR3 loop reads CASRPPVSGGSSYNEQFF. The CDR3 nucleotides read TGCGCCAGCAGGCCCCCCGTTAGCGGGGGAAGCTCCTACAATGAGCAGTTCTTC.

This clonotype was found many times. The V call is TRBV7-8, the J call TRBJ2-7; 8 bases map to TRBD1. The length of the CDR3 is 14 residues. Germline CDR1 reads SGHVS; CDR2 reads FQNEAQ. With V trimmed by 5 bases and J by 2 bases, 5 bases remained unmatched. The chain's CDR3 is CASSVGQGAYEQYF. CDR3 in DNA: TGTGCCAGCAGCGTCGGACAGGGTGCCTACGAGCAGTACTTC.

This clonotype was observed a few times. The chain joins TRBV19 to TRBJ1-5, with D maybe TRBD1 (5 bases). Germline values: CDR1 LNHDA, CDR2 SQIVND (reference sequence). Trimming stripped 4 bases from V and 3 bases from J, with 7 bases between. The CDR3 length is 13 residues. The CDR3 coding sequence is TGTGCCAGTAGTAGACAGAACAATCAGCCCCAGCATTTT. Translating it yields CASSRQNNQPQHF. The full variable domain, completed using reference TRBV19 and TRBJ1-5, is DGGITQSPKYLFRKEGQNVTLSCEQNLNHDAMYWYRQDPGQGLRLIYYSQIVNDFQKGDIAEGYSVSREKKESFPLTVTSAQKNPTAFYLCASSRQNNQPQHFGDGTRLSIL.

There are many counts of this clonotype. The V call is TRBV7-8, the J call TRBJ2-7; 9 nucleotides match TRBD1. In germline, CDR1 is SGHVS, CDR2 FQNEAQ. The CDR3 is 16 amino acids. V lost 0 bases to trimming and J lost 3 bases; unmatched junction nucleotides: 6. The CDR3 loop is CASSLALETGGYEQYF. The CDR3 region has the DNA TGTGCCAGCAGCTTAGCGCTGGAGACAGGGGGCTACGAGCAGTACTTC.

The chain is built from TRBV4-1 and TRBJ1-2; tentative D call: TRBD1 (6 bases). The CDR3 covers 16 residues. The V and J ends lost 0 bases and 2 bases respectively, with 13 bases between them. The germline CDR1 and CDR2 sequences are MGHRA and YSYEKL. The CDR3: CASSQDGRGWNYGYTF. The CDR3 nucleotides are TGCGCCAGCAGCCAAGATGGCAGGGGCTGGAACTATGGCTACACCTTC.

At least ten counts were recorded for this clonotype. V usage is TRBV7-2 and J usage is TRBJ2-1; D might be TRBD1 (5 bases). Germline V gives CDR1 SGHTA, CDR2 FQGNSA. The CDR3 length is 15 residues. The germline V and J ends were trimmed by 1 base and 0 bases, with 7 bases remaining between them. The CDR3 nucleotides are TGTGCCAGCAGCTTAGAGGGGCGCTCCTACAATGAGCAGTTCTTC. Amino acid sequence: CASSLEGRSYNEQFF. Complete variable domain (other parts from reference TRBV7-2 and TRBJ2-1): GAGVSQSPSNKVTEKGKDVELRCDPISGHTALYWYRQSLGQGLEFLIYFQGNSAPDKSGLPSDRFSAERTGGSVSTLTIQRTQQEDSAVYLCASSLEGRSYNEQFFGPGTRLTVL.